Only a few counts were recorded for the clone carrying this T cell receptor beta chain. Its specificity is not known. This specimen belongs to a study of cytomegalovirus exposure and HLA in healthy donors. As for the study in general: Falling in the Caucasian-associated ancestry cluster were roughly 80% of about 400 genotyped donors. Study-wide findings and caveats: In an earlier analysis, productive rearrangement rates for most beta V segments clustered near 87% or 30%.

PCR involved 60 Vbeta and 13 Jbeta primers. Repertoires were generated with immunoSEQ multiplex PCR, while TCRdb's copy carries only in-frame clones and drops some. The table records more than 65,000 clones, around 74% of them present only once. Sequenced sample: PBMCs. This clonotype originated in a woman in her fifties or sixties in good health and CMV-seropositive.

The CDR3: CASSNWDSRYGYTF. The CDR3, as DNA: TGTGCCAGCAGCAATTGGGACAGCAGATATGGCTACACCTTC. V gene TRBV27 combines with J gene TRBJ1-2; 7 bases match TRBD1. Germline lookup yields CDR1 MNHEY and CDR2 SMNVEV (reference sequence). CDR3 length: 14 amino acids. Unmatched junction bases numbered 9, after V lost 6 bases and J lost 5 bases.